A selection of T cell receptor beta chains follows, all from one sample in a study of identical twins. One entry per CDR3 protein, called by TCRdb with MiXCR from the 5' RACE reads. Counted here are some 440,000 distinct CDR3 sequences, approximately 24% occurring once; the ten biggest clones make up 2.9%. This sample was shared with a second study, whose subject was T cells expressing NK-cell markers.

Sequencing was done on a sample of CD4+ T cells sorted from blood. These receptors all stem from a woman between 18 and 29 years old in good health. CDR3s leave out the opening cysteine and the closing phenylalanine or tryptophan. Fields, in order: V gene, J gene, clone size, CDR3 protein. Size is omitted from some rows. Given values are once, few, many or a class for expanded clones.

TRBV10-3	TRBJ1-1	few	AITKGMNTEAF
TRBV3-1	TRBJ2-7	-	ASSRVVYEQY
TRBV6-2/TRBV6-3	TRBJ2-3	few	ASTPRQITDTQY
TRBV20-1	TRBJ1-1	-	RLREGNTEAF
TRBV5-1	TRBJ2-1	-	ASSLRRDRGHNEQF
TRBV12-3/TRBV12-4	TRBJ2-3	few	ASSLGWDADTQY
TRBV20-1	TRBJ2-3	few	SALDGRDTDTQY
TRBV2	TRBJ2-2	-	ASTKAGTTGELF
TRBV2	TRBJ1-1	few	ASKGQGSTEAF
TRBV24-1	TRBJ1-6	many	ATSDLRDSPLH
TRBV10-1	TRBJ2-1	-	ASSTRTRLDEQF
TRBV20-1	TRBJ1-1	-	SARGRTGGLSNTEAF
TRBV20-1	TRBJ2-3	-	SASSGGARDTQY
TRBV6-1	TRBJ2-4	few	ASSLSTKGKNIQY
TRBV20-1	TRBJ2-4	-	SASGRWGKNIQY
TRBV11-2	TRBJ2-3	-	ASSLRQRTDTQY
TRBV4-1	TRBJ2-6	-	ASSPSQIFLRTGANVLT
TRBV19	TRBJ1-2	-	ASSIAWGHSNYGYT
TRBV12-3/TRBV12-4	TRBJ2-1	few	ASTQRRDWTYNEQF
TRBV20-1	TRBJ1-5	-	SARMRGQPQH
TRBV5-8	TRBJ1-4	-	ASSSGRQGINEKLF
TRBV7-2	TRBJ1-2	once	ASSIGPGWYGYT
TRBV6-5	TRBJ1-5	few	ASTSRRNQPQH